The 20 T cell receptor beta chains below were found in one sample sequenced in a study of cytomegalovirus exposure and HLA in healthy donors (dated by TCRdb to the late 2010s). Libraries were constructed by the immunoSEQ multiplex PCR assay. For the multiplex PCR, a mixture combining 60 forward primers for TCR Vbeta segments and 13 reverse primers for TCR Jbeta segments was used. TCRdb limited this immuneACCESS table to in-frame rearrangements with V and J called. A share of clones is missing; checked studies link under half to unresolved V genes, and the rest is unexplained. Counted in this sample were 210,000 or so clones; over 70% of them appeared once. 1.3% of the sample is taken by the ten largest. Sample: PBMCs. These receptors originate from a young man in good health and CMV-seronegative.

The CDR3 loop reads CASSQGTGGTEAFF. The DNA for the CDR3 is TGTGCCAGCAGTCAGGGGACGGGGGGCACTGAAGCTTTCTTT. This sequence joins TRBV11-2 and TRBJ1-1; D is possibly TRBD1 (6 bases). CDR3 size: 14 residues. Trimming took 6 bases from V and 4 from J, leaving 15 bases between them. CDR1 and CDR2 from the germline V gene are SGHAT and FQNNGV. Complete variable domain (other parts from reference TRBV11-2 and TRBJ1-1): EAGVAQSPRYKIIEKRQSVAFWCNPISGHATLYWYQQILGQGPKLLIQFQNNGVVDDSQLPKDRFSAERLKGVDSTLKIQPAKLEDSAVYLCASSQGTGGTEAFFGQGTRLTVV.

V and J are TRBV30 and TRBJ1-1; 7 bases fit TRBD1. V shed 2 bases and J 5 bases; nucleotides not matched to a gene: 8. This CDR3 is built from 14 residues. CDR1 and CDR2 (germline): GTSNPN, SVGIG (reference sequence). CDR3 sequence reads: CAWSPRGSWTEAFF. CDR3 in DNA: TGTGCCTGGAGTCCCAGGGGGTCTTGGACTGAAGCTTTCTTT. Using reference TRBV30 and TRBJ1-1 for the parts outside the CDR3, the full variable domain is SQTIHQWPATLVQPVGSPLSLECTVEGTSNPNLYWYRQAAGRGLQLLFYSVGIGQISSEVPQNLSASRPQDRQFILSSKKLLLSDSGFYLCAWSPRGSWTEAFFGQGTRLTVV.

The chain couples TRBV19 to TRBJ2-1; the D gene is possibly TRBD1 (5 bases). The length of the CDR3 is 13 residues. The ends were cut back, 3 bases at V and 6 bases at J, with 9 bases in the middle. Germline-derived CDR1 and CDR2 are LNHDA and SQIVND (reference sequence). The CDR3 here is CASSISRVNEQFF. DNA of the CDR3: TGTGCCAGTAGTATCAGCAGGGTCAATGAGCAGTTCTTC.

The chain combines TRBV27 with TRBJ2-2; 7 nucleotides agree with TRBD1. Germline CDR1 reads MNHEY; CDR2 reads SMNVEV (reference sequence). The CDR3 spans 15 residues. After removal of 8 bases from V and 3 bases from J, the junction contained 9 bases not matched to a gene. CDR3 sequence reads: CASSPGQPHTGELFF. CDR3 in DNA: TGTGCCAGCTCTCCGGGACAGCCTCACACCGGGGAGCTGTTTTTT.

The chain couples TRBV21-1 to TRBJ2-3; the tabulated D call, TRBD2, remains unverified against the DNA. TRBV21-1 is described as a pseudogene. This CDR3 region has 16 residues. CDR3 protein: CASSSYPGGSTDTQYF. The CDR3 coding sequence is TGTGCCAGCAGCTCCTACCCGGGAGGGAGCACAGATACGCAGTATTTT.

This clone was found once. J is TRBJ1-4 and V is TRBV15, with D maybe TRBD1 (5 bases). The germline V gene encodes CDR1 LNHNV and CDR2 YYDKDF (reference sequence). The V gene lost 9 bases and the J gene lost 8 bases, with 19 bases spanning the gap. This CDR3 has 14 residues. The CDR3 sequence is CATREAREGEKLFF. The CDR3 coding sequence is TGTGCCACTAGGGAGGCCAGGGAAGGGGAAAAACTGTTTTTT.

The chain couples TRBV28 to TRBJ2-7, with 7 bases aligning to TRBD2. CDR1 is MDHEN, CDR2 SYDVKM, per germline. V lost 6 bases, J lost 2 bases, and 4 bases stayed unmatched. The CDR3 contains 13 residues. CDR3 sequence: CASSLTSPYEQYF. CDR3 nucleotides: TGTGCCAGCAGCTTGACTAGCCCCTACGAGCAGTACTTC.

The chain couples TRBV10-1 to TRBJ2-7, with D perhaps TRBD2 (5 bases). V dropped 6 bases and J dropped 3 bases, with 12 bases sitting between them. The CDR3 spans 13 residues. The germline V gene has CDR1 WNHNN and CDR2 SYGVQD (reference sequence). CDR3 sequence reads: CASSAGVLYEQYF. The CDR3 DNA sequence: TGCGCCAGCAGCGCCGGGGTACTCTACGAGCAGTACTTC.

CDR3 coding DNA: TGTGCCAGCAGTTACAGCTTGAACACTGAAGCTTTCTTT. This encodes CASSYSLNTEAFF. This sequence joins TRBV11-2 and TRBJ1-1; D call uncertain. CDR1 and CDR2 (germline): SGHAT, FQNNGV. V dropped 6 bases and J dropped 0 bases, with 8 bases sitting between them. This CDR3 is built from 13 residues.

In its sample, this clone was seen once. J is TRBJ2-3 and V is TRBV11-2; the D gene is possibly TRBD1 (5 bases). The V gene lost 1 base and the J gene lost 6 bases, with 17 bases spanning the gap. The CDR3 is made up of 16 amino acids. Germline assignment: CDR1 SGHAT and CDR2 FQNNGV. The CDR3 sequence: CASSLGTTRSADTQYF. The CDR3 DNA is TGTGCCAGCAGCTTAGGGACAACCCGATCTGCGGATACGCAGTATTTT. Based on the CDR3 plus reference TRBV11-2 and TRBJ2-3, the full variable domain is EAGVAQSPRYKIIEKRQSVAFWCNPISGHATLYWYQQILGQGPKLLIQFQNNGVVDDSQLPKDRFSAERLKGVDSTLKIQPAKLEDSAVYLCASSLGTTRSADTQYFGPGTRLTVL.

This rearrangement joins TRBV5-1 to TRBJ2-7; 14 bases are a match to TRBD2. V trimming: 4 bases; J trimming: 7 bases; junction bases outside the gene matches: 7. The CDR3 length is 15 residues. In germline, CDR1 is SGHRS, CDR2 YFSETQ. The CDR3 loop is CASSRPGTSGGEQYF. DNA for the CDR3: TGCGCCAGCAGCCGACCTGGGACTAGCGGGGGAGAGCAGTACTTC. The full variable domain, its missing parts supplied by reference TRBV5-1 and TRBJ2-7, is KAGVTQTPRYLIKTRGQQVTLSCSPISGHRSVSWYQQTPGQGLQFLFEYFSETQRNKGNFPGRFSGRQFSNSRSEMNVSTLELGDSALYLCASSRPGTSGGEQYFGPGTRLTVT.

In this sample, this clone turned up a few times. The chain joins TRBV28 to TRBJ2-7, with D maybe TRBD1 (6 bases). The V and J ends lost 2 bases and 3 bases respectively, with 14 bases between them. Looked up from germline, CDR1 is MDHEN and CDR2 is SYDVKM. The CDR3 extends over 15 amino acids. The CDR3 DNA reads as TGTGCCAGCAGTTTAGGTTCCGGACAGAACTACGAGCAGTACTTC. Amino acids: CASSLGSGQNYEQYF.

This chain joins TRBV2 and TRBJ1-1, with D possibly matching TRBD1 (6 bases). V shed 7 bases and J shed 6 bases, with 21 bases lying between them. CDR3 length: 15 residues. CDR1 and CDR2 from the germline V gene are SNHLY and FYNNEI. CDR3 amino acids: CASMIFRTGTSEAFF. The CDR3 nucleotides are TGTGCCAGCATGATCTTCAGAACAGGGACGTCTGAAGCTTTCTTT. Supplemented by reference TRBV2 and TRBJ1-1, the full variable domain reads EPEVTQTPSHQVTQMGQEVILRCVPISNHLYFYWYRQILGQKVEFLVSFYNNEISEKSEIFDDQFSVERPDGSNFTLKIRSTKLEDSAMYFCASMIFRTGTSEAFFGQGTRLTVV.

J is TRBJ2-5 and V is TRBV6-1, with TRBD2 identical over 7 bases. CDR1 MNHNS and CDR2 SASEGT come from the germline V gene. CDR3 length equals 14 residues. V was pared by 3 bases and J by 4 bases, with 5 bases of the junction left unmatched. The CDR3 DNA reads as TGTGCCAGCAGTGAGGGAGGGGTCACAGAGACCCAGTACTTC. Residues: CASSEGGVTETQYF.

The chain joins TRBV29-1 to TRBJ2-7; 10 bases line up with TRBD1. The CDR3 has 16 amino acids. Germline values: CDR1 SQVTM, CDR2 ANQGSEA. The V segment lost 6 bases and the J segment 0 bases; nucleotides outside the gene matches: 11. The CDR3 DNA sequence: TGCAGCGTGGGGGCCAGGGACAGGGGATACTCCTACGAGCAGTACTTC. This codes for CSVGARDRGYSYEQYF.

The chain joins TRBV7-8 to TRBJ2-5, with D possibly TRBD2 on 6 matching bases. Trimming took 4 bases from V and 2 from J, leaving 8 bases between them. In germline, CDR1 is SGHVS, CDR2 FQNEAQ. There are 13 residues in the CDR3. The CDR3 spells CASSSRGQETQYF. The CDR3 nucleotides are TGTGCCAGCAGCTCACGGGGGCAAGAGACCCAGTACTTC.

This clone appeared a few times. This chain uses TRBV6-5 with TRBJ2-4, with 7 bases identical to TRBD1. This CDR3 has 16 residues. Trimming cost V 2 bases and J 3 bases; bases outside gene matches: 7. Germline V gene sequence: CDR1 MNHEY, CDR2 SVGAGI. CDR3 residues: CASSYGQGVFKNIQYF. CDR3 bases: TGTGCCAGCAGTTACGGGCAGGGGGTATTCAAAAACATTCAGTACTTC.

The chain uses TRBV14 and TRBJ2-5; 10 nucleotides align to TRBD1. Trimming took 0 bases from V and 5 from J; bases not matched to a gene: 9. CDR1 and CDR2 from the germline V gene are SGHDN and FVKESK. The CDR3 runs 17 residues. Here the CDR3 DNA reads TGTGCCAGCAGCCAAGAACATCGGGACAGGGGAAAGGAGACCCAGTACTTC. Translation gives CASSQEHRDRGKETQYF.

The chain employs TRBV4-1 and TRBJ2-1; 7 positions agree with TRBD1. CDR1 is MGHRA, CDR2 YSYEKL, per germline. The CDR3 loop spans 15 amino acids. Germline trimming cut 3 bases from V and 8 bases from J; bases unmatched to any gene: 10. The DNA of the CDR3 is TGCGCCAGCAGCCACCAACAGGGGTCAAGGGATGAGCAGTTCTTC. Translating gives CASSHQQGSRDEQFF.

The chain joins TRBV9 to TRBJ2-5; 8 nucleotides match TRBD1. Germline V lookup: CDR1 SGDLS, CDR2 YYNGEE. There are 13 residues in the CDR3. With 6 bases clipped from V and 7 bases from J, the junction kept 8 bases outside the gene matches. The CDR3 loop is CASTGQGGRTQYF. Written as DNA, the CDR3 is TGTGCCAGCACCGGACAGGGAGGACGGACCCAGTACTTC.